Presented here are 3 T cell receptor beta chains from one specimen sequenced in a study of cytomegalovirus exposure and HLA in healthy donors. Primers: 60 Vbeta forward and 13 Jbeta reverse. Sequencing used immunoSEQ multiplex PCR; TCRdb keeps in-frame clones, though not all of them. Here the sample table reports fewer than 85,000 clones. Source material: PBMCs. All receptors come from a man aged 50-60 years in good health and CMV-seropositive.

CDR3 protein: CASSLLRGQPQHF. The DNA of the CDR3 is TGTGCCAGCAGTTTATTGCGAGGGCAGCCCCAGCATTTT. The V gene is TRBV28, the J gene TRBJ1-5, with D hard to call. This CDR3 comprises 13 residues. The V gene lost 1 base and the J gene lost 7 bases, with 8 bases spanning the gap. Per the germline V gene, CDR1 is MDHEN and CDR2 is SYDVKM.

The V call is TRBV19, the J call TRBJ1-2; D might be TRBD1 (5 bases). Per germline, CDR1 LNHDA and CDR2 SQIVND (reference sequence). V dropped 1 base and J dropped 8 bases, with 11 bases sitting between them. The CDR3 totals 13 residues. The CDR3 protein is CASSIGIGAGYTF. DNA of the CDR3: TGTGCCAGTAGTATAGGAATAGGGGCCGGCTACACCTTC.

The V gene is TRBV5-1, the J gene TRBJ1-5; D may be TRBD1 (5 bases). The ends were cut back, 4 bases at V and 1 base at J, with 12 bases in the middle. Germline loops: CDR1 SGHRS, CDR2 YFSETQ. The CDR3 runs 15 residues. CDR3 nucleotide sequence: TGCGCCAGCAGCCCGGGACTCATAAGCAATCAGCCCCAGCATTTT. It encodes CASSPGLISNQPQHF.